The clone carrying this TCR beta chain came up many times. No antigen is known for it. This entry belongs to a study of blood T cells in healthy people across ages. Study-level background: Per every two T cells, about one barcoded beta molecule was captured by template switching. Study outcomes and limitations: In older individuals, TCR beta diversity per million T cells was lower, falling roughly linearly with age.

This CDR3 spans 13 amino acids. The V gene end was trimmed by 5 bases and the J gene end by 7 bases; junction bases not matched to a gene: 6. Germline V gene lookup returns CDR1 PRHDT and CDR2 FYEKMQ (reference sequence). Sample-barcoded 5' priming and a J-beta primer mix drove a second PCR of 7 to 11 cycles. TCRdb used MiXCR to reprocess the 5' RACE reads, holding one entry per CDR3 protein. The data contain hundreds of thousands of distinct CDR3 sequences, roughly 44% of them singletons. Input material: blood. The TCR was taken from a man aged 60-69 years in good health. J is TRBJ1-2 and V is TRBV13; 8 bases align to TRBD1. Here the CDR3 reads CASSHDRGGGYTF. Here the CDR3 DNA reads TGTGCCAGCAGCCACGACAGGGGCGGTGGCTACACCTTC. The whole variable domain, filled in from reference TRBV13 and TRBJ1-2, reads AAGVIQSPRHLIKEKRETATLKCYPIPRHDTVYWYQQGPGQDPQFLISFYEKMQSDKGSIPDRFSAQQFSDYHSELNMSSLELGDSALYFCASSHDRGGGYTFGSGTRLTVV.